This TCR beta chain was found in a study of vaccination and CD4 T cells after COVID-19. Study context: Cells were stimulated with overlapping spike peptide pools from SARS-CoV-2, HCoV-NL63, HCoV-OC43 and HCoV-229E.

The time point is: late sampling 161 to 241 days after vaccination in three convalescent patients. Sample treatment: approximately nine-day PBMC culture with coronavirus spike peptide pools or control peptides (ViraFEST assay). For ViraFEST, peptide pools expanded antigen-specific T cells, after which the TCRs were sequenced. Sequencing of DNA taken from cultured CD4+ T cells relied on the Oncomine TCR Beta short-read assay. Via MiXCR, TCRdb re-called the PCR reads, giving one row per CDR3 protein. The sample lists approximately 27,000 distinct CDR3 sequences, 36% occurring once. Germline loops: CDR1 SNHLY, CDR2 FYNNEI. Trimming pared 5 bases from V and 3 bases from J, leaving 8 bases between. The CDR3 is 12 amino acids. This clonotype was seen more than once but under ten times. What it binds is unknown.

This receptor was obtained from a human donor who had recovered from COVID-19. Sequenced material: CD4+ T cells from blood, cultured in vitro, taken about 7 months after SARS-CoV-2 vaccination. V and J are TRBV2 and TRBJ2-7; the D gene is possibly TRBD2 (6 bases). The CDR3 nucleotides are TGTGCCAGCAGTTCCGGGAGCTACGAGCAGTACTTC. Protein: CASSSGSYEQYF.